These 18 T cell receptor beta chains came from one sample sequenced in a study of blood T cell repertoires in COVID-19. Measured with immunoSEQ multiplex PCR; TCRdb has only the in-frame clones, and not every one. Among a few hundred thousand clones listed, 75% to 85% were seen once. The sequenced sample was PBMCs or T cells enriched from blood (not recorded which). These TCRs come from a woman aged 40 to 49 with acute COVID-19.

The sample holds a few counts of this clone. The chain carries TRBV28 and TRBJ1-6; D remains unclear. CDR3 length: 14 amino acids. Germline V gene data show CDR1 as MDHEN and CDR2 as SYDVKM. V was cut by 2 bases and J by 6 bases, with 8 bases left in between. CDR3 nucleotide sequence: TGTGCCAGCAGTTTAACAATGGTTAATTCACCCCTCCACTTT. It specifies CASSLTMVNSPLHF.

The V and J genes are TRBV5-1 and TRBJ1-1; D is undetermined. The ends were cut back, 3 bases at V and 0 bases at J, with 15 bases in the middle. This CDR3 spans 16 amino acids. From germline, CDR1 is SGHRS and CDR2 YFSETQ. CDR3 sequence reads: CASSSGRTVMNTEAFF. The CDR3, as DNA: TGCGCCAGCAGCTCCGGACGGACTGTCATGAACACTGAAGCTTTCTTT.

The gene calls are TRBV7-9 and TRBJ1-4, with D unresolved. The CDR3 is made up of 14 amino acids. The V gene's germline CDR1 is SEHNR and CDR2 FQNEAQ (reference sequence). Trimming left V 2 bases short and J 7 bases short, with 11 bases between. CDR3 region: CASSLLNTGEKLFF. In DNA, the CDR3 is TGTGCCAGCAGCTTACTGAACACGGGTGAAAAACTGTTTTTT.

The chain has TRBV3-1 (or the pseudogene TRBV3-2) and TRBJ2-2, with D possibly TRBD1 on 5 matching bases. Trimming left V 6 bases short and J 7 bases short, with 12 bases between. Germline V gives CDR1 LGHDT, CDR2 YNNKEL (reference sequence). The CDR3 is 13 amino acids. This CDR3 is CASRHTGVGELFF. Here the CDR3 DNA reads TGTGCCAGCAGACATACAGGAGTCGGGGAGCTGTTTTTT.

This clone was detected once. This chain connects TRBV18 to TRBJ2-7; a weak D match, TRBD1 (6 bases). CDR3 length equals 15 residues. Deletions cut 4 bases from V and 3 bases from J, with 16 bases between. The V gene's germline CDR1 is KGHSH and CDR2 LQKENI. Written as DNA, the CDR3 is TGTGCCAGCTCACTCACAGGGAAAGAAGACTACGAGCAGTACTTC. Translation: CASSLTGKEDYEQYF.

This chain links TRBV29-1 with TRBJ2-7, with D perhaps TRBD1 (7 bases). Trimming took off 0 bases at V and 7 bases at J, with 16 bases between the two ends. Germline lookup yields CDR1 SQVTM and CDR2 ANQGSEA. The CDR3 is 14 amino acids. CDR3 in amino acids: CSVEETGSGGEQYF. DNA of the CDR3: TGCAGCGTTGAAGAGACGGGTTCAGGGGGGGAGCAGTACTTC.

This sequence joins TRBV6-1 and TRBJ2-3; 7 bases align to TRBD1. CDR1 is MNHNS, CDR2 SASEGT, per germline. The CDR3 loop spans 15 amino acids. The V gene end was trimmed by 0 bases and the J gene end by 7 bases; junction bases not matched to a gene: 7. The CDR3 DNA is TGTGCCAGCAGTGAAGCCCTAGACAGGGAAAATACGCAGTATTTT. Translated, it gives CASSEALDRENTQYF.

The V call is TRBV7-8, the J call TRBJ1-2, with 7 nucleotides matching TRBD1. V shed 5 bases and J 3 bases; nucleotides not matched to a gene: 3. The CDR3 is 13 amino acids. Germline CDR1 reads SGHVS; CDR2 reads FQNEAQ. In nucleotides, the CDR3 is TGTGCCAGCAGCGACAGGGCGTACTATGGCTACACCTTC. This gives the protein CASSDRAYYGYTF.

The chain is built from TRBV19 and TRBJ1-6, with TRBD1 matching 9 bases. CDR1 and CDR2 from the germline V gene are LNHDA and SQIVND (reference sequence). The CDR3 consists of 14 residues. With 3 bases clipped from V and 6 bases from J, the junction kept 0 bases outside the gene matches. CDR3 sequence (DNA): TGTGCCAGTAGTATGGGACAGGGTAATTCACCCCTCCACTTT. Translation gives CASSMGQGNSPLHF.

This rearrangement joins TRBV7-9 to TRBJ1-3; 9 positions match TRBD1. J gave up 3 bases and V 0 bases, and 0 bases lay outside the gene matches. Per germline, CDR1 SEHNR and CDR2 FQNEAQ (reference sequence). This CDR3 has 15 residues. CDR3 sequence: CASSLATGGGNTIYF. For the CDR3, the DNA is TGTGCCAGCAGCTTAGCGACAGGGGGTGGAAACACCATATATTTT.

The genes are TRBV6-5 and TRBJ2-3; 9 nucleotides align to TRBD1. The CDR3 length is 15 residues. Germline CDR1 is MNHEY and CDR2 is SVGAGI. J lost 5 bases, V lost 8 bases, and 11 bases had no gene match. The CDR3 region is CASGGYRGRLDTQYF. In DNA form, the CDR3 reads TGTGCCAGCGGGGGGTACAGGGGGCGTTTAGATACGCAGTATTTT.

The chain has TRBV28 and TRBJ1-1; 7 bases match TRBD1. Germline CDR1 is MDHEN and CDR2 is SYDVKM. The CDR3 has 16 amino acids. The V segment lost 2 bases and the J segment 11 bases; nucleotides outside the gene matches: 17. CDR3 sequence: CASSLLTNPDRERAFF. CDR3 sequence (DNA): TGTGCCAGCAGTTTACTGACCAACCCCGACAGGGAACGTGCTTTCTTT. The full variable domain, in which reference TRBV28 and TRBJ1-1 provide the parts outside the CDR3, is DVKVTQSSRYLVKRTGEKVFLECVQDMDHENMFWYRQDPGLGLRLIYFSYDVKMKEKGDIPEGYSVSREKKERFSLILESASTNQTSMYLCASSLLTNPDRERAFFGQGTRLTVV.

The V and J genes are TRBV15 and TRBJ2-1, with D possibly TRBD1 on 6 matching bases. The V and J ends lost 4 bases and 6 bases respectively, with 16 bases between them. Germline V CDR1 and CDR2: LNHNV, YYDKDF (reference sequence). CDR3 length: 15 amino acids. The CDR3 nucleotides are TGTGCCACCAGCAACCCCCTACAGGGAATCAATGAGCAGTTCTTC. It is translated as CATSNPLQGINEQFF.

This chain uses TRBV27 with TRBJ2-7, with 7 bases lining up with TRBD1. This CDR3 is built from 11 residues. With 11 bases clipped from V and 7 bases from J, the junction kept 8 bases outside the gene matches. Germline CDR1 is MNHEY and CDR2 is SMNVEV (reference sequence). The CDR3 nucleotides are TGTGCCGCAAGGACAGGCGAAGAGCAGTACTTC. Amino acids: CAARTGEEQYF.

This clone was observed a handful of times. The J gene is TRBJ2-1, the V gene TRBV4-3; 9 bases are shared with TRBD2. This CDR3 has 19 amino acids. Germline V gives CDR1 LGHNA, CDR2 YSLEER. The V gene end was trimmed by 1 base and the J gene end by 6 bases; junction bases not matched to a gene: 16. The CDR3 coding sequence is TGCGCCAGCAGCCAAGTAAGGGTAACTAACGAACTAGCGGGCAATGAGCAGTTCTTC. It specifies CASSQVRVTNELAGNEQFF.

The gene calls are TRBV3-1 (or the pseudogene TRBV3-2) and TRBJ2-1; 10 nucleotides agree with TRBD1. V shed 8 bases, J shed 7 bases, and the junction held 5 bases outside the gene matches. The CDR3 extends over 13 amino acids. Looked up from germline, CDR1 is LGHDT and CDR2 is YNNKEL (reference sequence). CDR3 nucleotide sequence: TGTGCCAGCTATAGACAGGGGGCAAATGAGCAGTTCTTC. As protein: CASYRQGANEQFF.

This chain uses TRBV11-2 with TRBJ2-1; a weak D match, TRBD2 (6 bases). Germline V gives CDR1 SGHAT, CDR2 FQNNGV. The germline V and J ends were trimmed by 0 bases and 4 bases, with 13 bases remaining between them. The CDR3 length is 16 residues. CDR3 region: CASSLDRSGSYNEQFF. The CDR3 coding sequence is TGTGCCAGCAGCTTAGATCGTAGCGGTTCTTACAATGAGCAGTTCTTC.

V gene TRBV9 combines with J gene TRBJ2-5, with TRBD1 identical over 7 bases. The V segment lost 5 bases and the J segment 5 bases; nucleotides outside the gene matches: 12. The CDR3 spans 15 residues. Germline V gives CDR1 SGDLS, CDR2 YYNGEE. The CDR3 region is CASSATTGVGETQYF. The CDR3 coding sequence is TGTGCCAGCAGTGCGACTACAGGGGTAGGGGAGACCCAGTACTTC.